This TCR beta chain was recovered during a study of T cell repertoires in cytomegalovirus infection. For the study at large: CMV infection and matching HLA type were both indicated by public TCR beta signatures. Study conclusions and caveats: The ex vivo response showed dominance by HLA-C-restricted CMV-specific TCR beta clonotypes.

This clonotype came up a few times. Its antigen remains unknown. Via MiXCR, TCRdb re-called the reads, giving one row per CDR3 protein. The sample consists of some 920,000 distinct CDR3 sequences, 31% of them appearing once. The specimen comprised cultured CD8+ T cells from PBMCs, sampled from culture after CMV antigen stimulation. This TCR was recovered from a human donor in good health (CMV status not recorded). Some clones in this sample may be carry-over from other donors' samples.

In DNA form, the CDR3 reads TGCGCCAGCAGCCCCTCTAGCGGGGTATACAATGAGCAGTTCTTC. This encodes CASSPSSGVYNEQFF. The chain uses TRBV4-1 and TRBJ2-1; 9 bases agree with TRBD2. V lost 4 bases to trimming and J lost 4 bases; unmatched junction nucleotides: 5. The CDR3 loop spans 15 amino acids. CDR1 and CDR2 (germline): MGHRA, YSYEKL.